Listed below are T cell receptor beta chains from one sample, sequenced in a study of early T cells in non-severe SARS-CoV-2 infection. TCRdb reprocessed the 5' RACE reads with MiXCR, giving one entry per CDR3 protein. The data hold about 56,000 distinct CDR3 sequences, with 10% to 13% observed a single time. The source material was whole blood. Receptors were obtained from an adult who was a healthcare worker with PCR-confirmed SARS-CoV-2 infection or an uninfected control (not recorded which). The CDR3 runs from the conserved cysteine through the conserved F or W. Each record gives: V gene, D gene, clone size, J gene, CDR3 DNA, CDR3 protein. A D gene is named only where the DNA matches it firmly. A clone size is listed for some rows: how often the clone was seen (once, few, many), or a class if it is expanded.

>TRBV11-1|.|.|TRBJ2-3
TGTGCCAGCAGCACCGAGAGGACAGACACAGATACGCAGTATTTT
CASSTERTDTDTQYF
>TRBV4-1|.|.|TRBJ2-3
TGCGCCAGCAGCCAAGATAGGTCACTTGGGACAGATACGCAGTATTTT
CASSQDRSLGTDTQYF
>TRBV13|.|many|TRBJ2-2
TGTGCCAGCCCGGGGAACACCGGGGAGCTGTTTTTT
CASPGNTGELFF
>TRBV7-9|.|many|TRBJ2-1
TGTGCCAGCAGCTTAGAGGGATTTCTGTTCTTC
CASSLEGFLFF
>TRBV6-5|TRBD1|.|TRBJ2-3
TGTGCCAGCAGTTATACCCACCCGGGACAGGGCCCTTCTCGTAGAGATACGCAGTATTTT
CASSYTHPGQGPSRRDTQYF
>TRBV6-5|.|.|TRBJ2-5
TGTGCCAGCAACGATTACGTCAGGTCGGGGCAAGAGACCCAGTACTTC
CASNDYVRSGQETQYF
>TRBV18|.|many|TRBJ2-2
TGTGCCAGCTCACCAGACCTAACCGGGGAGCTGTTTTTT
CASSPDLTGELFF
>TRBV7-2|TRBD1|.|TRBJ2-5
TGTGCCAGCAGTCAGACCAGACAGGGTCTTCTAGAGACCCAGTACTTC
CASSQTRQGLLETQYF
>TRBV29-1|.|.|TRBJ1-1
TGCAGCGTTGGGGGTCAGGTGAACACTGAAGCTTTCTTT
CSVGGQVNTEAFF
>TRBV7-6|TRBD2|once|TRBJ2-3
TGTGCCAGCAGCGGACTAGCGGGAGGGGTCACAGATACGCAGTATTTT
CASSGLAGGVTDTQYF
>TRBV29-1|TRBD2|few|TRBJ2-2
TGCAGCGTTGTGCTCGGGAGGGCCGTCACCGGGGAGCTGTTTTTT
CSVVLGRAVTGELFF
>TRBV5-6|.|.|TRBJ1-1
TGTGCCAGCAGCTCCAGAAGACAGGCCCGAACTGAAGCTTTCTTT
CASSSRRQARTEAFF
>TRBV24-1|TRBD2|many|TRBJ2-3
TGTGCCACCTTAGCAACTAGCGGGAGTGAGGCAGATACGCAGTATTTT
CATLATSGSEADTQYF
>TRBV3-1|.|.|TRBJ2-3
TGTGCCAGCAGCCAAGACCAGCGGGCCACAGATACGCAGTATTTT
CASSQDQRATDTQYF
>TRBV27|.|many|TRBJ1-4
TGTGCCAGCAGTTTAAACCCCAGTCGGACCCTGGGAGAAAAACTGTTTTTT
CASSLNPSRTLGEKLFF
>TRBV6-6|TRBD1|once|TRBJ2-7
TGTGCCAGCAGTCCACAGACTCGACAGGGTTACGAGCAGTACTTC
CASSPQTRQGYEQYF
>TRBV9|.|.|TRBJ2-3
TGTGCCAGCAGCTCGCCTTCAGATACGCAGTATTTT
CASSSPSDTQYF
>TRBV5-4|.|many|TRBJ1-4
TGTGCCAGCAGCGATGGGTTGGAGGAAAAACTGTTTTTT
CASSDGLEEKLFF
>TRBV20-1|TRBD1|many|TRBJ1-2
TGCAGTGCTGAGGACAGGGGTGATAACTATGGCTACACCTTC
CSAEDRGDNYGYTF
>TRBV7-2|.|.|TRBJ2-3
TGTGCCAGCAGCTCGTCTGGCAGTTCTAGCACAGATACGCAGTATTTT
CASSSSGSSSTDTQYF
>TRBV3-1|.|.|TRBJ2-5
TGTGCCAGCAGCCTCCTAGACCGGGACACCCAAGAGACCCAGTACTTC
CASSLLDRDTQETQYF
>TRBV18|.|few|TRBJ1-1
TGTGCCAGCTCACCTGAGAGGTACACTGAAGCTTTCTTT
CASSPERYTEAFF
>TRBV7-9|.|many|TRBJ2-1
TGTGCCAGCAGCCGGGTCGACGCCAAGAATGAGCAGTTCTTC
CASSRVDAKNEQFF
>TRBV21-1|.|.|TRBJ1-1
TGTGCCAGCGCGAAGGGGGCGAACACTGAAGCTTTCTTT
CASAKGANTEAFF
>TRBV2|.|few|TRBJ1-4
TGTGCCAGCGAACAGGTGGGCGAAAAACTGTTTTTT
CASEQVGEKLFF
>TRBV18|.|.|TRBJ1-6
TGTGCCAGCTCAGGGACTACAGGGAGAAATTCACCCCTCCACTTT
CASSGTTGRNSPLHF
>TRBV4-3|.|many|TRBJ2-7
TGCGCCAGCAGCCAAGAAGACTTGCCCTCCTACGAGCAGTACTTC
CASSQEDLPSYEQYF
>TRBV7-6|TRBD2|many|TRBJ2-2
TGTGCCAGCAGCTTAGGACTAGCCTTTAACACCGGGGAGCTGTTTTTT
CASSLGLAFNTGELFF
>TRBV7-8|TRBD1|.|TRBJ2-5
TGTGCCAGCAGCTCTAGACAGGGACAAGAGACCCAGTACTTC
CASSSRQGQETQYF